These 19 T cell receptor beta chains originate from one sample sequenced in a study of shared clonotypes between healthy human individuals (TCRdb year 2020). CD8 naive samples were CD45RO-negative cells positively selected for CCR7, giving a CD45RA+CCR7+ population that excluded TemRA cells. The library was made by the immunoSEQ multiplex PCR assay. Entries here come from immuneACCESS through TCRdb and include only in-frame sequences with V and J called. Some clones fail to appear in such tables; in the studies checked, an unresolved V gene covers under half of the shortfall, and the cause of the remainder is unknown. The sample includes roughly 2.1 million clones, with roughly 91% observed a single time. The ten biggest clones cover roughly 1.7% of the sample. The sequencing sample was made of naive CD8+ T cells from PBMCs. The meaning of the sample's cell subset or site label: CD45RA+CCR7+. Receptors were obtained from a young man in good health. Some clones in this sample may be carry-over from other donors' samples.

As concerns this clone: Additional DNA sequences in this sample encode the identical CDR3. The rearrangement joins TRBV29-1 to TRBJ2-3; D call uncertain. V dropped 3 bases and J dropped 0 bases, with 7 bases sitting between them. This CDR3 spans 13 amino acids. CDR1 and CDR2 (germline): SQVTM, ANQGSEA. The CDR3, as DNA: TGCAGCGTTGACAGGAGTAGCACAGATACGCAGTATTTT. It specifies CSVDRSSTDTQYF.

This chain uses TRBV9 with TRBJ1-5; D is possibly TRBD1 (5 bases). The germline gives CDR1 SGDLS, CDR2 YYNGEE. The CDR3 has 14 amino acids. V was clipped by 3 bases and J by 9 bases, with 16 bases between them. The CDR3 loop is CASSAWGDESPQHF. CDR3 DNA sequence: TGTGCCAGCAGCGCCTGGGGGGATGAGTCGCCCCAGCATTTT. The full variable domain, rest sourced from reference TRBV9 and TRBJ1-5, is DSGVTQTPKHLITATGQRVTLRCSPRSGDLSVYWYQQSLDQGLQFLIQYYNGEERAKGNILERFSAQQFPDLHSELNLSSLELGDSALYFCASSAWGDESPQHFGDGTRLSIL.

CDR3 residues: CASSFRSLAYEQYF. The DNA for the CDR3 is TGTGCCAGCAGCTTTAGGAGTCTAGCTTACGAGCAGTACTTC. V and J are TRBV7-9 and TRBJ2-7; D might be TRBD2 (5 bases). V was shortened by 3 bases and J by 4 bases, with 13 bases between the two germline ends. Germline values: CDR1 SEHNR, CDR2 FQNEAQ (reference sequence). The CDR3 has 14 amino acids. Using reference TRBV7-9 and TRBJ2-7 for the parts outside the CDR3, the full variable domain is DTGVSQNPRHKITKRGQNVTFRCDPISEHNRLYWYRQTLGQGPEFLTYFQNEAQLEKSRLLSDRFSAERPKGSFSTLEIQRTEQGDSAMYLCASSFRSLAYEQYFGPGTRLTVT.

J is TRBJ1-1 and V is TRBV5-6, with D hard to call. The germline V gene encodes CDR1 SGHDT and CDR2 YYEEEE. The length of the CDR3 is 15 residues. Trimming removed 0 bases from V and 0 bases from J, with 9 bases in between. CDR3: CASSLGGDLNTEAFF. DNA for the CDR3: TGTGCCAGCAGCTTGGGCGGGGATCTGAACACTGAAGCTTTCTTT.

The chain carries TRBV7-2 and TRBJ2-1; TRBD1 aligns across 9 bases. The CDR3 contains 15 residues. After removal of 6 bases from V and 6 bases from J, the junction contained 9 bases not matched to a gene. CDR1 and CDR2 (germline): SGHTA, FQGNSA. The CDR3 is CASRSRDRASNEQFF. The CDR3 DNA reads TGTGCCAGCAGATCCCGGGACAGGGCTAGCAATGAGCAGTTCTTC.

The chain combines TRBV10-3 with TRBJ2-7, with no clear D. The CDR3 length is 17 residues. Germline loops: CDR1 ENHRY, CDR2 SYGVKD. V was clipped by 4 bases and J by 10 bases, with 29 bases between them. The CDR3: CAISGVRWGNQSANQYF. Here the CDR3 DNA reads TGTGCCATCAGTGGGGTCAGATGGGGAAATCAGTCGGCAAATCAGTACTTC.

This clone showed up just once. This rearrangement joins TRBV6-5 to TRBJ2-1, with 9 bases that match TRBD1. The CDR3 totals 13 residues. The V and J ends lost 10 bases and 8 bases, in that order; junction bases with no gene match: 9. Germline V gene data show CDR1 as MNHEY and CDR2 as SVGAGI. Written as DNA, the CDR3 is TGTGCCAAAGGGACAGGGTGCGTCTATGAGCAGTTCTTC. It encodes CAKGTGCVYEQFF.

V usage is TRBV27 and J usage is TRBJ2-6, with a weak D call TRBD2 (5 bases). This CDR3 is built from 15 residues. CDR1 and CDR2 from the germline V gene are MNHEY and SMNVEV (reference sequence). With 7 bases removed from V and 0 bases from J, the gap between germline ends came to 10 bases. CDR3 amino acids: CASNERASGANVLTF. The CDR3 nucleotides are TGTGCCAGCAACGAGAGGGCCTCTGGGGCCAACGTCCTGACTTTC.

As concerns this clone: Different DNA sequences within this sample yield the same CDR3. This chain links TRBV9 with TRBJ2-7; D uncertain. This CDR3 region has 14 residues. From germline, CDR1 is SGDLS and CDR2 YYNGEE. Trimming pared 4 bases from V and 2 bases from J, leaving 13 bases between. This chain's CDR3 is CASSPGLSPYEQYF. CDR3 DNA sequence: TGTGCCAGCAGCCCGGGTCTCTCCCCCTACGAGCAGTACTTC.

V is TRBV7-2 and J is TRBJ2-3; D ambiguous. The CDR3 is 13 residues long. CDR1 is SGHTA and CDR2 is FQGNSA in the germline V gene. Trimming left V 6 bases short and J 0 bases short, with 7 bases between. CDR3 sequence reads: CASRPGSTDTQYF. The CDR3 region has the DNA TGTGCCAGCAGGCCCGGGAGCACAGATACGCAGTATTTT.

This chain uses TRBV5-6 with TRBJ2-5; D ambiguous. V lost 4 bases and J lost 4, with 11 bases in between. The CDR3 runs to 13 residues. CDR1 is SGHDT, CDR2 YYEEEE, per germline. The CDR3 loop is CASSPEAGETQYF. CDR3 bases: TGTGCCAGCAGCCCCGAAGCCGGAGAGACCCAGTACTTC.

The rearrangement joins TRBV7-9 to TRBJ2-7; D might be TRBD1 (5 bases). CDR3 length: 14 residues. V gave up 2 bases and J gave up 2 bases, with 10 bases separating them. The germline CDR1 and CDR2 sequences are SEHNR and FQNEAQ (reference sequence). CDR3 coding DNA: TGTGCCAGCAGCTTACAGGGATTCCCCTACGAGCAGTACTTC. Translation gives CASSLQGFPYEQYF.

This rearrangement joins TRBV27 to TRBJ2-5; 10 bases fit TRBD2. The CDR3 sequence is 15 residues long. With V trimmed by 3 bases and J by 7 bases, 8 bases remained unmatched. CDR1 and CDR2 (germline): MNHEY, SMNVEV (reference sequence). CDR3 loop: CASSFSGRALATQYF. The CDR3 nucleotides read TGTGCCAGCAGTTTCAGCGGGAGGGCGCTCGCGACCCAGTACTTC.

A single count supports this clone. The chain is built from TRBV28 and TRBJ2-1, with D perhaps assigned TRBD1 or TRBD2 (5 bases each). Trimming pared 2 bases from V and 9 bases from J, leaving 11 bases between. The CDR3 is made up of 13 amino acids. Germline loops: CDR1 MDHEN, CDR2 SYDVKM. The CDR3 here is CASSLSRDGEQFF. The CDR3 coding sequence is TGTGCCAGCAGTTTAAGTAGGGACGGTGAGCAGTTCTTC.

CDR3 nucleotide sequence: TGCGCCAGCAGCCAAGGGTCCAGGGTATGGGGCACAGATACGCAGTATTTT. This encodes CASSQGSRVWGTDTQYF. The V and J genes are TRBV4-3 and TRBJ2-3; D perhaps matches TRBD1 (5 bases). V lost 1 base, J lost 1 base, and 15 bases lay in between. The CDR3 is 17 residues long. CDR1 is LGHNA, CDR2 YSLEER, per germline.

The chain has TRBV9 and TRBJ2-5; D is unclear. In germline, CDR1 is SGDLS, CDR2 YYNGEE. CDR3 length: 14 residues. V was trimmed by 4 bases and J by 5 bases, leaving 15 bases between them. The chain's CDR3 is CASSPTLPPETQYF. The CDR3 region has the DNA TGTGCCAGCAGCCCTACCTTGCCGCCGGAGACCCAGTACTTC.

The chain couples TRBV28 to TRBJ1-2; D is undetermined. The V end lost 7 bases, the J end lost 6 bases, and 18 bases lay between the germline ends. The CDR3 runs to 14 residues. The germline V gene has CDR1 MDHEN and CDR2 SYDVKM. The CDR3 region is CASTLREGTNGYTF. CDR3 sequence (DNA): TGTGCCAGCACCCTACGGGAGGGAACCAATGGCTACACCTTC.

The chain uses TRBV4-1 and TRBJ1-2; no clear D. V lost 3 bases, J lost 5 bases, and 7 bases lay in between. Germline V gives CDR1 MGHRA, CDR2 YSYEKL. The CDR3 is 12 amino acids. CDR3: CASSQLGYGYTF. The CDR3 nucleotides are TGCGCCAGCAGCCAGCTTGGTTATGGCTACACCTTC.

This clone was picked up one time. The V call is TRBV29-1, the J call TRBJ2-3, with D uncertain. The length of the CDR3 is 11 residues. V gave up 8 bases and J gave up 4 bases, with 10 bases separating them. The germline V gene encodes CDR1 SQVTM and CDR2 ANQGSEA. CDR3 loop: CSTRVSDTQYF. Written as DNA, the CDR3 is TGCAGCACCCGAGTATCAGATACGCAGTATTTT.